This is a list of T cell receptor beta chains from one sample in a study of CD8+ T cells in alopecia areata. Profiling relied on immunoSEQ multiplex PCR, and the TCRdb table lists in-frame clones only, not all of them. This table holds 100,000 to 150,000 clones, around 50% found once. Sequences were obtained from NKG2D-low CD8+ T cells sorted from blood. The origin of the receptors is a human donor with alopecia areata. Each CDR3 is given with its conserved first and last residue. D genes are given only for firm matches. Not every row has a clone size; where given, it reads once, few, many or a size class.

J gene | V gene | clone size | D gene | CDR3 DNA | CDR3 protein
TRBJ1-2 | TRBV27 | . | . | TGTGCCAGCAGTGAGGCGGTGGCCTATGGCTACACCTTC | CASSEAVAYGYTF
TRBJ1-2 | TRBV25-1 | . | . | TGTGCCAGCCTCAGCACTAACTATGGCTACACCTTC | CASLSTNYGYTF
TRBJ2-2 | TRBV2 | . | . | TGTGCCTGGGAGACAGACTTAGGTGTCGAGCTGTTTTTT | CAWETDLGVELFF
TRBJ2-7 | TRBV29-1 | . | TRBD2 | TGCAGCGTGTCGGGACTAGCGGCCTACGAGCAGTACTTC | CSVSGLAAYEQYF
TRBJ2-3 | TRBV28 | few | . | TGTGCCAGCAGTTCGGGGACTCTAAACACAGATACGCAGTATTTT | CASSSGTLNTDTQYF
TRBJ2-7 | TRBV29-1 | . | . | TGCAGCGTTGAACAGTCCTACGAGCAGTACTTC | CSVEQSYEQYF
TRBJ2-7 | TRBV4-1 | . | . | TGCGCCAGCAGCCAAGTTTTGGACCCAAACTACGAGCAGTACTTC | CASSQVLDPNYEQYF
TRBJ2-5 | TRBV9 | . | TRBD1 | TGTGCCAGCAGCACGGACAGGGATCTAGAGACCCAGTACTTC | CASSTDRDLETQYF
TRBJ1-5 | TRBV28 | . | . | TGTGCCAGCAGCCCGATCAGACCCAATCAGCCCCAGCATTTT | CASSPIRPNQPQHF
TRBJ2-1 | TRBV29-1 | few | TRBD2 | TGCAGCGTTGAAGTCATCGGACTAGCGGTAGCAAATGAGCAGTTCTTC | CSVEVIGLAVANEQFF
TRBJ2-1 | TRBV29-1 | . | TRBD2 | TGCAGCGTTGATCTAGCGGGAGTTCTCGGTGAGCAGTTCTTC | CSVDLAGVLGEQFF
TRBJ2-1 | TRBV4-1 | few | . | TGCGCCAGCAGCCAAGTGGGGGCACATGAGCAGTTCTTC | CASSQVGAHEQFF
TRBJ2-3 | TRBV14 | . | . | TGTGCCAGCAGGATGAGGGACACCAACACAGATACGCAGTATTTT | CASRMRDTNTDTQYF
TRBJ2-2 | TRBV6-5 | few | . | TGTGCCAGCAAAGCAGGGGCTGAAACCGGGGAGCTGTTTTTT | CASKAGAETGELFF
TRBJ2-5 | TRBV29-1 | few | . | TGCAGCGTTGAAGATCGAAGGGGGGGAGAGACCCAGTACTTC | CSVEDRRGGETQYF
TRBJ1-1 | TRBV29-1 | . | . | TGCAGCGTTGGAGGGGAACAGGGGAACACTGAAGCTTTCTTT | CSVGGEQGNTEAFF
TRBJ1-1 | TRBV29-1 | few | . | TGCAGCGTTGAAGTTATCAGGGTGGGGAACACTGAAGCTTTCTTT | CSVEVIRVGNTEAFF
TRBJ1-2 | TRBV7-2 | . | . | TGTGCCAGCATCTCCCTGGGAGACTTAAACTATGGCTACACCTTC | CASISLGDLNYGYTF
TRBJ1-1 | TRBV29-1 | few | . | TGCAGCGGGTGGCAGGGGCTGGGCACTGAAGCTTTCTTT | CSGWQGLGTEAFF
TRBJ2-5 | TRBV6-5 | few | . | TGTGCCAGCAGTCACCGGGGGTACCAAGAGACCCAGTACTTC | CASSHRGYQETQYF
TRBJ1-1 | TRBV9 | . | . | TGTGCCAGCAGCCATCCCAGGCCTGAAGCTTTCTTT | CASSHPRPEAFF
TRBJ2-7 | TRBV20-1 | few | . | TGCAGTGCTATGGACAGCTACGAGCAGTACTTC | CSAMDSYEQYF
TRBJ2-1 | TRBV29-1 | . | . | TGCAGCGTGCAACTTGACTCCTACAATGAGCAGTTCTTC | CSVQLDSYNEQFF
TRBJ2-1 | TRBV14 | few | . | TGTGCCAGCAGCCAAGCACCCCTTAATGAGCAGTTCTTC | CASSQAPLNEQFF
TRBJ2-7 | TRBV5-1 | . | . | TGCGCCAGCAGCTTGTTCGGATCCTACGAGCAGTACTTC | CASSLFGSYEQYF
TRBJ2-1 | TRBV28 | few | TRBD1 | TGTGCCAGCAGTTTAGGGACAGGCCAGGAAGAGAATGAGCAGTTCTTC | CASSLGTGQEENEQFF
TRBJ2-7 | TRBV20-1 | . | . | TGCAGTGCTCCAGTCAGGGACGAGCAGTACTTC | CSAPVRDEQYF
TRBJ1-2 | TRBV29-1 | . | TRBD1 | TGCAGCGTTGACCTCGAGAAACAGGGGACCTATGGCTACACCTTC | CSVDLEKQGTYGYTF
TRBJ1-5 | TRBV4-1 | . | . | TGCGCCAGCAGCCAAGGGTTGGGGGGTAACCAGCCCCAGCATTTT | CASSQGLGGNQPQHF